The T cell receptor (beta chain) described here comes from a study of T cell changes during pregnancy in multiple sclerosis. Assay used: immunoSEQ multiplex PCR; TCRdb lists only in-frame clones, some missing. The repertoire includes roughly 69,000 clones, approximately 93% of them detected once, and almost 1.5% sits in the top ten. Germline V CDR1 and CDR2: MNHNS, SASEGT. The ends lost 4 bases at V and 4 bases at J; junction bases unmatched: 6. CDR3 length equals 15 residues. The sequence derives from a female donor with multiple sclerosis, enrolled in a pregnancy study. V is TRBV6-1 and J is TRBJ2-5, with TRBD2 identical over 10 bases. This sample comprised peripheral blood, obtained in the second trimester of pregnancy. CDR3 protein: CASSGASGGRETQYF. The CDR3 nucleotides are TGTGCCAGCAGTGGGGCTAGCGGGGGCCGAGAGACCCAGTACTTC.